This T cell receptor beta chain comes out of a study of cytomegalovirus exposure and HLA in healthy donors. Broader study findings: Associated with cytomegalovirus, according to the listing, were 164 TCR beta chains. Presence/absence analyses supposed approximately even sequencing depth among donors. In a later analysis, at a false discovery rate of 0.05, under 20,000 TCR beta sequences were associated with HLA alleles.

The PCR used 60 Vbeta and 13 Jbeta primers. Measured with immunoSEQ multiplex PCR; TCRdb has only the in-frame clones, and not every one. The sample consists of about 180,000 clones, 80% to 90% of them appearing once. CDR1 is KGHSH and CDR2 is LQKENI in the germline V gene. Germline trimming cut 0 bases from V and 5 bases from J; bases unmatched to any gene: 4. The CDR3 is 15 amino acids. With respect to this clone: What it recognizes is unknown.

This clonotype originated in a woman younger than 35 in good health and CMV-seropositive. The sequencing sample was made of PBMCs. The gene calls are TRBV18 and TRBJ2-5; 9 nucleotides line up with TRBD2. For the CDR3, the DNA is TGTGCCAGCTCACCACCGCGGGGGGGCCAGGAGACCCAGTACTTC. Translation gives CASSPPRGGQETQYF. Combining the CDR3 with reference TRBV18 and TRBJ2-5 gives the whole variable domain NAGVMQNPRHLVRRRGQEARLRCSPMKGHSHVYWYRQLPEEGLKFMVYLQKENIIDESGMPKERFSAEFPKEGPSILRIQQVVRGDSAAYFCASSPPRGGQETQYFGPGTRLLVL.